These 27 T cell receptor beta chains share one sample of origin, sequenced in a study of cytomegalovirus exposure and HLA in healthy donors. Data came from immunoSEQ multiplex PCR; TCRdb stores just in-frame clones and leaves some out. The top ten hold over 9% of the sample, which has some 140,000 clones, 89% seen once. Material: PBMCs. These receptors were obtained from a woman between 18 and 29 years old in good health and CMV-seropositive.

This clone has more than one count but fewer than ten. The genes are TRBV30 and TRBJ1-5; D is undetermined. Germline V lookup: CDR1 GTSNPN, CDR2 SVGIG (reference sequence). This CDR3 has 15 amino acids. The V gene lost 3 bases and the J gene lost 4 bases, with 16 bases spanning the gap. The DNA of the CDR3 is TGTGCCTGGAGCAAAGGAGTTGGTGTTAATCAGCCCCAGCATTTT. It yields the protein CAWSKGVGVNQPQHF. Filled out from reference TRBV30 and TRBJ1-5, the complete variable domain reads SQTIHQWPATLVQPVGSPLSLECTVEGTSNPNLYWYRQAAGRGLQLLFYSVGIGQISSEVPQNLSASRPQDRQFILSSKKLLLSDSGFYLCAWSKGVGVNQPQHFGDGTRLSIL.

CDR3 protein: CASSSQEAGANVLTF. The DNA of the CDR3 is TGTGCCAGCAGCTCGCAGGAAGCTGGGGCCAACGTCCTGACTTTC. This sequence joins TRBV5-6 and TRBJ2-6; D call uncertain. The ends were cut back, 3 bases at V and 2 bases at J, with 9 bases in the middle. Germline CDR1 is SGHDT and CDR2 is YYEEEE. This CDR3 has 15 amino acids.

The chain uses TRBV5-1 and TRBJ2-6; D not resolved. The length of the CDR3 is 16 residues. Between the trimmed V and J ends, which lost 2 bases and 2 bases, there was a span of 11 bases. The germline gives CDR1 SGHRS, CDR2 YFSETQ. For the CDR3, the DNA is TGCGCCAGCAGCTTTCAGGTTTGGACTGGGGCCAACGTCCTGACTTTC. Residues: CASSFQVWTGANVLTF.

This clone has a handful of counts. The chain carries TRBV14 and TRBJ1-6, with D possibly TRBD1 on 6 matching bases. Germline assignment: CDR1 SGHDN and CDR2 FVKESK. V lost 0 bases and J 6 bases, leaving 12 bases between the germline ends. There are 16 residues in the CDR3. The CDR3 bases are TGTGCCAGCAGCCAAGATGTGGCAGGGGTTAATTCACCCCTCCACTTT. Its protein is CASSQDVAGVNSPLHF.

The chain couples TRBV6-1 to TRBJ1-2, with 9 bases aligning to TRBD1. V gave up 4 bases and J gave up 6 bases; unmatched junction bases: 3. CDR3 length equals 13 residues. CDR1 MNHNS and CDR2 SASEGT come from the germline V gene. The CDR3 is CASSAWTGDGYTF. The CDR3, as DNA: TGTGCCAGCAGTGCTTGGACAGGGGATGGCTACACCTTC.

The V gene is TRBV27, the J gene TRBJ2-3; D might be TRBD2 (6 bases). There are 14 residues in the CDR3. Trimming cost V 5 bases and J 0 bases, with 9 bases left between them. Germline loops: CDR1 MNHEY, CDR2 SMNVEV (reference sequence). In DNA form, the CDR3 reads TGTGCCAGCAGTCTGGGACTCAGCACAGATACGCAGTATTTT. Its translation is CASSLGLSTDTQYF.

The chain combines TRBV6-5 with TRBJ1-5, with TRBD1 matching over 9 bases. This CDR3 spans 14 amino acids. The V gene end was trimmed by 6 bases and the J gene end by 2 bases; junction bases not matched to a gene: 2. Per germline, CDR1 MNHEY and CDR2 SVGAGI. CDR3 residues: CASSRTGGNQPQHF. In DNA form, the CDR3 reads TGTGCCAGCAGCCGGACAGGGGGCAATCAGCCCCAGCATTTT.

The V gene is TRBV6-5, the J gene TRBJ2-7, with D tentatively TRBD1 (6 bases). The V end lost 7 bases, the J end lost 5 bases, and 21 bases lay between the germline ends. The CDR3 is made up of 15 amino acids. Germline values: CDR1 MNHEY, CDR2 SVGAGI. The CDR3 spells CASTRGQGTGHEQYF. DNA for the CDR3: TGTGCCAGCACCAGGGGTCAGGGGACGGGGCACGAGCAGTACTTC.

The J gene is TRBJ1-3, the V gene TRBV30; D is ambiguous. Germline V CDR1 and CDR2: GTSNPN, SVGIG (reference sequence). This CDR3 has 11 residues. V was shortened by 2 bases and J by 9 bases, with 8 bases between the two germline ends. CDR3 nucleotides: TGTGCCTGGAGTTCGGGAGGCACCATATATTTT. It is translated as CAWSSGGTIYF.

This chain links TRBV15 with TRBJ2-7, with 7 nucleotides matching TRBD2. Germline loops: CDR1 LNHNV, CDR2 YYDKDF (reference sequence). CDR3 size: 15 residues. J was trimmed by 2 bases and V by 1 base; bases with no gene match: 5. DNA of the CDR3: TGTGCCACCAGCAGAGGGGAGGGTTCTACCTACGAGCAGTACTTC. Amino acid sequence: CATSRGEGSTYEQYF.

CDR3 sequence: CASSWGTDQETQYF. The CDR3 nucleotides are TGCGCCAGCAGCTGGGGGACAGACCAAGAGACCCAGTACTTC. The chain has TRBV5-1 and TRBJ2-5; 7 nucleotides match TRBD1. This CDR3 comprises 14 residues. The germline V gene has CDR1 SGHRS and CDR2 YFSETQ. The ends lost 3 bases at V and 0 bases at J; junction bases unmatched: 2.

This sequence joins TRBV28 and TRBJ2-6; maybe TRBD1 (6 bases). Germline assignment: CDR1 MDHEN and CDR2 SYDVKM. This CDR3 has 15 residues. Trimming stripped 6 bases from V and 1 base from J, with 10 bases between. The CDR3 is CASRPTGSGANVLTF. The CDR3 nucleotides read TGTGCCAGCAGACCTACAGGGTCTGGGGCCAACGTCCTGACTTTC.

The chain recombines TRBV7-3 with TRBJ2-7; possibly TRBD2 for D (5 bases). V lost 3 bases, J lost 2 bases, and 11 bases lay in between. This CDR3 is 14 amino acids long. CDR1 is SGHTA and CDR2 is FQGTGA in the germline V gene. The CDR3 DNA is TGTGCCAGCAGCTTTGAGGGCGGACCCTACGAGCAGTACTTC. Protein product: CASSFEGGPYEQYF.

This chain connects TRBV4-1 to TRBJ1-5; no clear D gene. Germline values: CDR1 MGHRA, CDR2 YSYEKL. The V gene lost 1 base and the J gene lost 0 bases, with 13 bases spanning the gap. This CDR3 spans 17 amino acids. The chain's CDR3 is CASSQGRAADSNQPQHF. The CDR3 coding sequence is TGCGCCAGCAGCCAAGGGAGGGCAGCTGATAGCAATCAGCCCCAGCATTTT.

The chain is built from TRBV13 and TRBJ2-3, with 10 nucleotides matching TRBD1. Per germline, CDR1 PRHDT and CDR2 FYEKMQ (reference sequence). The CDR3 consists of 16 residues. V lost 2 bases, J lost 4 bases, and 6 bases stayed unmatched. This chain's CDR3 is CASSLPTGGLPDTQYF. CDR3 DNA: TGTGCCAGCAGCTTACCGACAGGGGGCCTACCAGATACGCAGTATTTT.

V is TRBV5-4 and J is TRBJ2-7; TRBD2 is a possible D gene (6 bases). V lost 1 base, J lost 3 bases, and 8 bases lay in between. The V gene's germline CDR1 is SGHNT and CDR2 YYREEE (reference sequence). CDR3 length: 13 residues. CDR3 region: CASSLPGVYEQYF. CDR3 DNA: TGTGCCAGCAGCTTGCCGGGGGTCTACGAGCAGTACTTC.

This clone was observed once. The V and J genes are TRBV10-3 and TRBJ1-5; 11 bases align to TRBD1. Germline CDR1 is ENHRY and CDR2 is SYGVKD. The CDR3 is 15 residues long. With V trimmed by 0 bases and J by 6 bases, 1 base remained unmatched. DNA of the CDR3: TGTGCCATCAGTGAGTCAGGACAGGGGGCTCAGCCCCAGCATTTT. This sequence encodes CAISESGQGAQPQHF.

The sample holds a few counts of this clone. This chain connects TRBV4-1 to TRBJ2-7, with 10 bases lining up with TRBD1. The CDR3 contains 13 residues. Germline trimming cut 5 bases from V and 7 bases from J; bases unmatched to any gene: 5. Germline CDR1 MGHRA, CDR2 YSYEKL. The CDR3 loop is CASSLDRGSEQYF. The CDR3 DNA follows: TGCGCCAGCAGCTTGGACAGGGGGAGTGAGCAGTACTTC.

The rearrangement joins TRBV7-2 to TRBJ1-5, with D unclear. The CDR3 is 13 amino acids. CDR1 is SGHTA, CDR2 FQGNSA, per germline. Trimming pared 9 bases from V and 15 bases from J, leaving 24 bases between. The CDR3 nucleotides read TGTGCCAGGGACTTCAGCCGAATCAGCCCTGGGCATTTT. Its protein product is CARDFSRISPGHF.

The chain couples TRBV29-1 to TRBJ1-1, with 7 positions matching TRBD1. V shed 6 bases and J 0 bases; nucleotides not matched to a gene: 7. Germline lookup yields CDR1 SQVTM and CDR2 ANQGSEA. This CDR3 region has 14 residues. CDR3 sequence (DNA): TGCAGCGTCGAGACAGGGCACATGAACACTGAAGCTTTCTTT. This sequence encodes CSVETGHMNTEAFF.

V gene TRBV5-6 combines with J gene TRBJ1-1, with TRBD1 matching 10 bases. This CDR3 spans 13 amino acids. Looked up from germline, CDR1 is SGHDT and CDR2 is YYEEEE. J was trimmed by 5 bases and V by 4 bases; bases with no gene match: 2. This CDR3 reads CASSAGQGTEAFF. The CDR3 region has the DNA TGTGCCAGCAGCGCGGGACAGGGGACTGAAGCTTTCTTT.

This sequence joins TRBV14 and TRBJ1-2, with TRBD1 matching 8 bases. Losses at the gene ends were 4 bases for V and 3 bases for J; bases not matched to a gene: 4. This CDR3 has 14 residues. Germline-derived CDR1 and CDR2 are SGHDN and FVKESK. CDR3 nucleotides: TGTGCCAGCAGCCTCCAGGGGGCGGACTATGGCTACACCTTC. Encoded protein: CASSLQGADYGYTF.

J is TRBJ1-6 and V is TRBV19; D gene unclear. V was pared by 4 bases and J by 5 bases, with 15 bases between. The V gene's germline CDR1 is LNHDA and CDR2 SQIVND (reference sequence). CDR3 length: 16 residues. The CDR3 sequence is CASSTLLITDNSPLHF. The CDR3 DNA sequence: TGTGCCAGTAGTACCCTTTTGATCACGGATAATTCACCCCTCCACTTT. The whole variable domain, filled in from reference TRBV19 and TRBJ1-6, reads DGGITQSPKYLFRKEGQNVTLSCEQNLNHDAMYWYRQDPGQGLRLIYYSQIVNDFQKGDIAEGYSVSREKKESFPLTVTSAQKNPTAFYLCASSTLLITDNSPLHFGNGTRLTVT.

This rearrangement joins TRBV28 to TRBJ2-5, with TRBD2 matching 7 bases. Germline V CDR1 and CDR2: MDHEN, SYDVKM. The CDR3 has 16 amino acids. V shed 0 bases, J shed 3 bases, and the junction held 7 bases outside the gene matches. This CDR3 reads CASSLCMSAGEETQYF. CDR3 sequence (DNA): TGTGCCAGCAGTTTATGCATGAGTGCGGGGGAAGAGACCCAGTACTTC.

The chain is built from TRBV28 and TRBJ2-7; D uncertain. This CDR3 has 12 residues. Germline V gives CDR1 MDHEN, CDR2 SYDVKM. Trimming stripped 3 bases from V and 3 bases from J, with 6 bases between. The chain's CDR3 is CASSLGSYEQYF. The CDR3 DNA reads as TGTGCCAGCAGTTTGGGCAGCTACGAGCAGTACTTC.

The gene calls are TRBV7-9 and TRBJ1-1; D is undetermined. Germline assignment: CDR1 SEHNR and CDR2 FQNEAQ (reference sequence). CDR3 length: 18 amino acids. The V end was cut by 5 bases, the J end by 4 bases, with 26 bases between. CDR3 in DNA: TGTGCCAGCAGCCACCGAGGCGGGGTTCCTTTAAGAAGCACTGAAGCTTTCTTT. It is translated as CASSHRGGVPLRSTEAFF.

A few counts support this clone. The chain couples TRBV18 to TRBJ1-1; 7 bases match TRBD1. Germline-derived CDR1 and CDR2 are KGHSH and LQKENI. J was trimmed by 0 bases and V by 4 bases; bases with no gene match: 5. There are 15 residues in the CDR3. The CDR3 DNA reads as TGTGCCAGCTCACGCGAGACAGGGATGAACACTGAAGCTTTCTTT. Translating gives CASSRETGMNTEAFF.